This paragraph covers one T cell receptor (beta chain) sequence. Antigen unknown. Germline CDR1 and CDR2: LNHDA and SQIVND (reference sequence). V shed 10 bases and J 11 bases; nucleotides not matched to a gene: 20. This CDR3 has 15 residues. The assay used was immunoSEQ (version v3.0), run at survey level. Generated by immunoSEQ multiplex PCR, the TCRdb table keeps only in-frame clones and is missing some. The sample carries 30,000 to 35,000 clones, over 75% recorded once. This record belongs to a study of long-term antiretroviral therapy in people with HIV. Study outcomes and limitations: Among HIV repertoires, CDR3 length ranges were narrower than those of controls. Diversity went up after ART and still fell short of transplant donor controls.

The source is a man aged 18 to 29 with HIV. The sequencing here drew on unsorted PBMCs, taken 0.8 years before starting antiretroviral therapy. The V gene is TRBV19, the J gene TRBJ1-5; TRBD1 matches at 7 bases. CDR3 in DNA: TGTGCCACCTCCGAACAGGGGATAGTCGGGATGGCCCAGCATTTT. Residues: CATSEQGIVGMAQHF.